This TCR beta chain was recorded in a study of T cells in Graves' hyperthyroidism and ophthalmopathy. Amplified TCR beta CDR3 regions derived from RNA transcripts. Primed by the HTBI set, a first-round RT-PCR was run on the TCR CDR3. In TCRdb, the multiplex PCR reads were re-called with MiXCR into one record per CDR3 protein. This table holds a few hundred thousand distinct CDR3 sequences, 15% found once. In its sample, this clonotype was seen many times. Its matching antigen is unknown. Notes on the study in general: Most clonotypes expanded in thyroid above 0.001 were likewise present in blood. Ophthalmopathy was distinguished from stable hyperthyroidism by 13 V-J signatures.

Uncontrolled infection, other autoimmune disease, pregnancy or lactation excluded patients. Out of approximately 10 ml of fresh peripheral blood came the PBMCs. The germline gives CDR1 MDHEN, CDR2 SYDVKM. CDR3 size: 14 residues. The V gene lost 2 bases and the J gene lost 1 base, with 8 bases spanning the gap. The sequenced sample was blood. This sequence was found in a woman younger than 45 with Graves' hyperthyroidism. The chain carries TRBV28 and TRBJ2-5; no definite D call. The CDR3 coding sequence is TGTGCCAGCAGTTTAACGGCTAGCCAAGAGACCCAGTACTTC. Translating it yields CASSLTASQETQYF.